The clone carrying this T cell receptor beta chain was counted ten times or more. This sample was included in a study of spatial heterogeneity in lung cancer. TCRdb called the 5' RACE reads again in MiXCR, with one record for every CDR3 protein. This sample carries tens of thousands of distinct CDR3 sequences, approximately 3% of them seen once, and the ten largest clones take around 36%. Trimming cost V 5 bases and J 5 bases; bases outside gene matches: 8. The CDR3 extends over 13 amino acids. Germline lookup yields CDR1 DFQATT and CDR2 SNEGSKA (reference sequence). Described time point: sample taken at primary tumor resection. No cells were sorted before sequencing. The whole RNA sequenced was extracted from tumor, nontumor lung or frozen PBMC.

The sequence came from a male donor with early-stage non-small cell lung cancer. This sample comprised normal lung tissue next to the tumor, obtained at surgery. The rearrangement joins TRBV20-1 to TRBJ2-5; the match to TRBD2 covers 7 bases. For the CDR3, the DNA is TGCAGTGCTCCCGGGACTACGAAGGAGACCCAGTACTTC. This encodes CSAPGTTKETQYF.